The next 18 T cell receptor beta chains were all read from a single sample in a study of T-cell reconstitution after alpha-beta-depleted transplantation in children. The TCRbeta library incorporated unique molecular identifiers. TCRdb ran MiXCR on the PCR reads and lists one entry per CDR3 protein. The sample includes 550,000 to 800,000 distinct CDR3 sequences, around 13% seen only once; the top ten take 0.79%. The sequencing here drew on PBMCs, taken before TCRalphabeta/CD19-depleted stem cell transplant. The receptor source for this set is a girl aged 2 to 9 with congenital amegakaryocytic thrombocytopenia, due to receive a stem cell transplant.

The chain employs TRBV20-1 and TRBJ2-2; TRBD2 matches at 9 bases. V was pared by 2 bases and J by 0 bases, with 4 bases of the junction left unmatched. CDR3 length: 16 residues. Germline V gene lookup returns CDR1 DFQATT and CDR2 SNEGSKA (reference sequence). Written as DNA, the CDR3 is TGCAGTGCTAGACTAGCGGGGTTAGCGAACACCGGGGAGCTGTTTTTT. Its translation is CSARLAGLANTGELFF.

Ten or more counts support this clonotype. The CDR3 here is CSGSAGEWQFF. In nucleotides, the CDR3 is TGCAGTGGGTCCGCGGGGGAGTGGCAGTTCTTC. V is TRBV20-1 and J is TRBJ2-1; TRBD2 matches at 7 bases. The germline gives CDR1 DFQATT, CDR2 SNEGSKA (reference sequence). This CDR3 contains 11 residues. V dropped 7 bases and J dropped 12; count of bases not matched to a gene: 9.

Concerning this clonotype itself: One junction end disagrees with the germline gene, perhaps due to a read error. This chain uses TRBV10-3 with TRBJ2-7, with unresolved D. The CDR3 totals 13 residues. In germline, CDR1 is ENHRY, CDR2 SYGVKD. The CDR3 here is CALSESEVLVQYF. CDR3 bases: TGTGCCCTCAGTGAGTCGGAAGTATTAGTGCAGTACTTC.

This clonotype was picked up a small number of times. The chain links TRBV7-6 to TRBJ2-5; D remains ambiguous. The CDR3 extends over 13 amino acids. Trimming removed 1 base from V and 9 bases from J, with 12 bases in between. Germline V CDR1 and CDR2: SGHVS, FNYEAQ. The CDR3 reads CASSLDRVPSQYF. The CDR3 bases are TGTGCCAGCAGCTTAGATAGGGTCCCCTCCCAGTACTTC. The entire variable domain, with the rest obtained from reference TRBV7-6 and TRBJ2-5, is as follows: GAGVSQSPRYKVTKRGQDVALRCDPISGHVSLYWYRQALGQGPEFLTYFNYEAQQDKSGLPNDRFSAERPEGSISTLTIQRTEQRDSAMYRCASSLDRVPSQYFGPGTRLLVL.

This clonotype was recorded at least ten times. The chain recombines TRBV20-1 with TRBJ1-2; maybe TRBD1 (6 bases). CDR3 length equals 14 residues. V was shortened by 0 bases and J by 6 bases, with 14 bases between the two germline ends. Germline CDR1 reads DFQATT; CDR2 reads SNEGSKA (reference sequence). The CDR3 DNA reads TGCAGTGCTAGAGATCCCGGACAGCAGGATGGCTACACCTTC. The encoded protein is CSARDPGQQDGYTF.

This clonotype appeared many times. This chain links TRBV5-1 with TRBJ1-1; 9 bases are shared with TRBD1. The germline V gene encodes CDR1 SGHRS and CDR2 YFSETQ. The CDR3 loop spans 15 amino acids. The J segment lost 4 bases and the V segment lost 4 bases, leaving 8 bases of the junction unmatched. The CDR3 region is CASSPSGQGGTEAFF. The CDR3 coding sequence is TGCGCCAGCAGCCCCTCGGGACAGGGAGGCACTGAAGCTTTCTTT. Full variable domain (rest looked up from reference TRBV5-1 and TRBJ1-1): KAGVTQTPRYLIKTRGQQVTLSCSPISGHRSVSWYQQTPGQGLQFLFEYFSETQRNKGNFPGRFSGRQFSNSRSEMNVSTLELGDSALYLCASSPSGQGGTEAFFGQGTRLTVV.

This clonotype appeared many times. The chain couples TRBV7-6 to TRBJ2-1, with unresolved D. The V end was cut by 5 bases, the J end by 9 bases, with 14 bases between. Germline V gene data show CDR1 as SGHVS and CDR2 as FNYEAQ. The CDR3 sequence is 13 residues long. CDR3 bases: TGTGCCAGCAGCCCCTACAGCGAGAGTGAGCAGTTCTTC. Translated, it gives CASSPYSESEQFF.

The V gene is TRBV12-3 or TRBV12-4, the J gene TRBJ1-4; maybe TRBD1 (5 bases). V dropped 6 bases and J dropped 8 bases, with 16 bases sitting between them. This CDR3 spans 14 amino acids. The CDR3 loop reads CASSLRAPGEKLFF. Written as DNA, the CDR3 is TGTGCCAGCAGCCTCCGGGCCCCAGGGGAAAAACTGTTTTTT.

This clonotype showed up just a few times. The chain couples TRBV7-3 to TRBJ2-3; 7 bases agree with TRBD2. The length of the CDR3 is 19 residues. CDR1 is SGHTA and CDR2 is FQGTGA in the germline V gene. J lost 0 bases, V lost 2 bases, and 14 bases had no gene match. The CDR3 nucleotides read TGTGCCAGCAGCTTATTCGGAACCGGGACTATTCCTAGCACAGATACGCAGTATTTT. This translates into CASSLFGTGTIPSTDTQYF.

This clonotype appeared a few times. This chain links TRBV20-1 with TRBJ2-7; 14 bases fit TRBD2. This CDR3 has 14 amino acids. Losses at the gene ends were 6 bases for V and 5 bases for J; bases not matched to a gene: 6. Germline V gives CDR1 DFQATT, CDR2 SNEGSKA (reference sequence). The CDR3 loop is CSAAGLAGVNEQYF. DNA for the CDR3: TGCAGTGCAGCGGGACTAGCGGGAGTAAACGAGCAGTACTTC.

The rearrangement joins TRBV20-1 to TRBJ1-2; D is possibly TRBD1 (5 bases). Germline values: CDR1 DFQATT, CDR2 SNEGSKA (reference sequence). The CDR3 is 17 residues long. The CDR3 nucleotides read TGCAGGGGCCTCGCCCCGGGCAGGGCAACGACTAACTATGGCTACACCTTC. Protein: CRGLAPGRATTNYGYTF.

In its sample, this clonotype was seen many times. This rearrangement joins TRBV7-9 to TRBJ1-6; D gene unclear. This CDR3 has 12 residues. Germline CDR1 SEHNR, CDR2 FQNEAQ (reference sequence). Trimming cost V 2 bases and J 7 bases, with 3 bases left between them. The CDR3 DNA sequence: TGTGCCAGCAGCTTATTAAATTCACCCCTCCACTTT. Residues: CASSLLNSPLHF.

Concerning this clonotype: An end of the junction does not agree with germline; a read error may underlie this. The chain recombines TRBV3-1 with TRBJ1-2, with D unclear. The germline V gene encodes CDR1 LGHDT and CDR2 YNNKEL (reference sequence). The CDR3 has 17 amino acids. The CDR3 is CASTQATAFRIDYGYTF. Here the CDR3 DNA reads TGTGCCAGCACCCAAGCCACCGCTTTTAGGATTGACTATGGCTACACCTTC.

The rearrangement uses TRBV19 and TRBJ2-7; 9 nucleotides line up with TRBD2. The CDR3 has 15 amino acids. V trimming: 7 bases; J trimming: 3 bases; junction bases outside the gene matches: 10. Germline values: CDR1 LNHDA, CDR2 SQIVND (reference sequence). The CDR3 reads CASKRGLAHDYEQYF. Written as DNA, the CDR3 is TGTGCCAGTAAAAGAGGACTAGCGCACGACTACGAGCAGTACTTC.

This clonotype has just a few counts. This chain connects TRBV5-1 to TRBJ1-1; D perhaps matches TRBD1 (5 bases). The length of the CDR3 is 13 residues. V was shortened by 4 bases and J by 4 bases, with 11 bases between the two germline ends. Germline V gene data show CDR1 as SGHRS and CDR2 as YFSETQ. CDR3 DNA sequence: TGCGCCAGCAGCAGAGCCGGGACCACTGAAGCTTTCTTT. Its translation is CASSRAGTTEAFF.

The V and J genes are TRBV5-1 and TRBJ2-3, with 8 nucleotides matching TRBD2. This CDR3 has 15 residues. Germline lookup yields CDR1 SGHRS and CDR2 YFSETQ. J was trimmed by 4 bases and V by 7 bases; bases with no gene match: 11. The CDR3 coding sequence is TGCGCCAGCGGCCCCATAGCGGGAAGTCCAGATACGCAGTATTTT. It codes for CASGPIAGSPDTQYF.

This chain joins TRBV20-1 and TRBJ2-4, with 9 bases lining up with TRBD2. V shed 0 bases, J shed 7 bases, and the junction held 10 bases outside the gene matches. The length of the CDR3 is 16 residues. Germline lookup yields CDR1 DFQATT and CDR2 SNEGSKA (reference sequence). CDR3 loop: CSARDRGSGSGNIQYF. DNA for the CDR3: TGCAGTGCTAGAGATCGGGGTAGCGGGAGTGGCAACATTCAGTACTTC.

J is TRBJ2-1 and V is TRBV20-1; 9 bases match TRBD2. CDR3 size: 14 residues. Germline V gene lookup returns CDR1 DFQATT and CDR2 SNEGSKA (reference sequence). V trimming: 4 bases; J trimming: 1 base; junction bases outside the gene matches: 2. CDR3 sequence (DNA): TGCAGTGCTAAAAGCGGGAGGTCCTACAATGAGCAGTTCTTC. Amino acid sequence: CSAKSGRSYNEQFF.